Below are 30 T cell receptor beta chains sequenced from a single sample in a study of PD-1 blockade in mismatch repair-deficient tumors. The assay was immunoSEQ multiplex PCR, and TCRdb's table has in-frame clones only and misses some. Among 11,000 to 15,000 clones listed, approximately 82% were seen once. The source material was PBMCs, sampled approximately 14 weeks after starting pembrolizumab. Every receptor here comes from an adult with mismatch repair-deficient cancer.

The V gene is TRBV9, the J gene TRBJ1-1; weak D call: TRBD1 (5 bases). The CDR3 is made up of 12 amino acids. Germline V gene data show CDR1 as SGDLS and CDR2 as YYNGEE. The V end was cut by 5 bases, the J end by 0 bases, with 5 bases between. This chain's CDR3 is CASRGVNTEAFF. The CDR3 bases are TGTGCCAGCAGAGGGGTGAACACTGAAGCTTTCTTT.

This clone was detected a few times. V is TRBV11-2 and J is TRBJ2-7; TRBD1 agrees at 8 bases. This CDR3 spans 14 amino acids. After removal of 5 bases from V and 3 bases from J, the junction contained 6 bases not matched to a gene. CDR1 SGHAT and CDR2 FQNNGV come from the germline V gene. Here the CDR3 reads CASSPPGTGYEQYF. CDR3 DNA: TGTGCCAGCAGCCCACCCGGGACAGGCTACGAGCAGTACTTC.

This sequence joins TRBV10-2 and TRBJ2-1, with 8 bases identical to TRBD2. V shed 3 bases, J shed 0 bases, and the junction held 4 bases outside the gene matches. CDR1 WSHSY and CDR2 SAAADI come from the germline V gene. This CDR3 spans 16 amino acids. In DNA, the CDR3 is TGCGCCAGCAGTGACCGGGGGGGAGGCTCCTACAATGAGCAGTTCTTC. Translated: CASSDRGGGSYNEQFF.

J is TRBJ1-2 and V is TRBV30; 7 positions agree with TRBD1. The germline CDR1 and CDR2 sequences are GTSNPN and SVGIG (reference sequence). V lost 4 bases to trimming and J lost 2 bases; unmatched junction nucleotides: 13. The CDR3 length is 16 residues. CDR3 sequence reads: CAWTPLDDRANYGYTF. DNA for the CDR3: TGTGCCTGGACTCCGCTGGATGACAGGGCCAACTATGGCTACACCTTC. Supplemented by reference TRBV30 and TRBJ1-2, the full variable domain reads SQTIHQWPATLVQPVGSPLSLECTVEGTSNPNLYWYRQAAGRGLQLLFYSVGIGQISSEVPQNLSASRPQDRQFILSSKKLLLSDSGFYLCAWTPLDDRANYGYTFGSGTRLTVV.

The chain links TRBV5-1 to TRBJ2-7; maybe TRBD1 (5 bases). Germline V gives CDR1 SGHRS, CDR2 YFSETQ. CDR3 length equals 12 residues. V was shortened by 5 bases and J by 2 bases, with 8 bases between the two germline ends. The DNA of the CDR3 is TGCGCCAGCAGGTTAGGGGCCTACGAGCAGTACTTC. Protein: CASRLGAYEQYF.

This chain connects TRBV11-3 to TRBJ2-7; 11 nucleotides align to TRBD1. The CDR3 spans 15 residues. V shed 4 bases and J 12 bases; nucleotides not matched to a gene: 14. Per germline, CDR1 SGHNT and CDR2 YENEEA. CDR3 DNA: TGTGCCAGCAGCTCAGGACAGGGGGCGACTCCACGTCTGTACTTC. Amino acid sequence: CASSSGQGATPRLYF.

Remarks on this clone: Sequence at one end of the junction differs from germline and may be a read error. The chain recombines TRBV27 with TRBJ2-7; TRBD2 might be the D (7 bases). This CDR3 has 15 residues. Germline V gives CDR1 MNHEY, CDR2 SMNVEV (reference sequence). The DNA for the CDR3 is TGTGCCAGCACCCCACCCAAAGTTCTGGGGAGGGGGGTCAAATTC. Translating it yields CASTPPKVLGRGVKF.

This clone was seen once. Here the CDR3 omits its conserved ending phenylalanine or tryptophan, so a read error is the likely source. The DNA is omitted, as the CDR3 cannot be located on it reliably, and the CDR3 follows TCRdb's listing. The chain links TRBV6-4 to TRBJ2-3; the table names TRBD2, a call not compared with the DNA. The CDR3 extends over 12 residues, inclusive of both ends. Germline V gene data show CDR1 as MRHNA and CDR2 as SNTAGT. The CDR3 loop reads CASSIDWVVTSG.

The chain is built from TRBV7-2 and TRBJ2-1; 11 nucleotides match TRBD2. The CDR3 runs to 18 residues. CDR1 SGHTA and CDR2 FQGNSA come from the germline V gene. Unmatched junction bases numbered 7, after V lost 1 base and J lost 2 bases. This chain's CDR3 is CASSLGVSGRAPYNEQFF. The CDR3 nucleotides are TGTGCCAGCAGCTTAGGAGTTAGCGGGAGGGCCCCCTACAATGAGCAGTTCTTC.

The J gene is TRBJ2-7, the V gene TRBV5-1, with 9 bases aligning to TRBD2. Germline CDR1 and CDR2: SGHRS and YFSETQ. V lost 0 bases and J lost 5; bases outside the gene matches: 9. The CDR3 has 16 amino acids. The CDR3 region has the DNA TGCGCCAGCAGCTTGGGTTTGTCTAGCGGGATCAACGAGCAGTACTTC. Its translation: CASSLGLSSGINEQYF.

This clone was seen only once. The genes are TRBV5-1 and TRBJ2-1, with D perhaps matching TRBD1 (5 bases). V was clipped by 3 bases and J by 9 bases, with 25 bases between them. The CDR3 is made up of 17 amino acids. Germline values: CDR1 SGHRS, CDR2 YFSETQ. CDR3 loop: CASSYVLTGDRVGEQFF. DNA for the CDR3: TGCGCCAGCAGCTATGTACTAACAGGCGACCGAGTGGGTGAGCAGTTCTTC.

V usage is TRBV6-6 and J usage is TRBJ2-7; TRBD1 agrees at 8 bases. Germline loops: CDR1 MNHNY, CDR2 SVGAGI (reference sequence). Unmatched junction bases numbered 2, after V lost 6 bases and J lost 4 bases. This CDR3 is built from 12 residues. The DNA for the CDR3 is TGTGCCAGCAGGGACAGGGCTTACGAGCAGTACTTC. It yields the protein CASRDRAYEQYF.

V is TRBV10-2 and J is TRBJ2-2, with D maybe TRBD2 (6 bases). Germline V gene sequence: CDR1 WSHSY, CDR2 SAAADI. V lost 6 bases to trimming and J lost 1 base, with 9 bases between them. The CDR3 runs 14 residues. The CDR3, as DNA: TGCGCCAGCAGATATAGCGGGAACACCGGGGAGCTGTTTTTT. It translates to CASRYSGNTGELFF.

The rearrangement uses TRBV7-2 and TRBJ1-1; no definite D call. Germline V lookup: CDR1 SGHTA, CDR2 FQGNSA. With 1 base removed from V and 1 base from J, the gap between germline ends came to 4 bases. This CDR3 comprises 13 residues. CDR3 bases: TGTGCCAGCAGCTTAGTGAGGAACACTGAAGCTTTCTTT. It is translated as CASSLVRNTEAFF.

The chain has TRBV19 and TRBJ2-1; maybe TRBD2 (5 bases). The ends were cut back, 5 bases at V and 0 bases at J, with 20 bases in the middle. Per germline, CDR1 LNHDA and CDR2 SQIVND (reference sequence). CDR3 size: 18 residues. CDR3 amino acids: CASSLLLRGSSSYNEQFF. In nucleotides, the CDR3 is TGTGCCAGTAGTCTACTACTACGGGGTTCGAGCTCCTACAATGAGCAGTTCTTC.

The chain has TRBV5-1 and TRBJ1-1; D is possibly TRBD1 (6 bases). Trimming stripped 0 bases from V and 10 bases from J, with 19 bases between. Germline values: CDR1 SGHRS, CDR2 YFSETQ. This CDR3 contains 15 residues. CDR3 sequence: CASSLALQGLSPAFF. In DNA form, the CDR3 reads TGCGCCAGCAGCTTGGCGTTACAGGGCCTCTCCCCAGCTTTCTTT.

The chain has TRBV6-1 and TRBJ2-2; 7 bases line up with TRBD2. From germline, CDR1 is MNHNS and CDR2 SASEGT. The CDR3 is 14 amino acids. V lost 5 bases to trimming and J lost 2 bases; unmatched junction nucleotides: 2. In nucleotides, the CDR3 is TGTGCCAGCAGTCGGGACTACAACACCGGGGAGCTGTTTTTT. Encoded protein: CASSRDYNTGELFF.

The chain joins TRBV2 to TRBJ2-3; 7 bases are a match to TRBD1. This CDR3 region has 15 residues. Per germline, CDR1 SNHLY and CDR2 FYNNEI. J lost 0 bases, V lost 7 bases, and 7 bases had no gene match. This CDR3 is CASKVRGSSTDTQYF. CDR3 DNA: TGTGCCAGCAAGGTCAGGGGGTCTAGCACAGATACGCAGTATTTT.

This rearrangement joins TRBV5-1 to TRBJ2-3, with 8 bases aligning to TRBD2. Per the germline V gene, CDR1 is SGHRS and CDR2 is YFSETQ. V was clipped by 5 bases and J by 3 bases; unmatched bases: 5. This CDR3 is built from 14 residues. Here the CDR3 reads CASRSGSGTDTQYF. The CDR3 DNA reads as TGCGCCAGCAGGAGCGGGAGTGGTACAGATACGCAGTATTTT. The full variable domain, in which reference TRBV5-1 and TRBJ2-3 provide the parts outside the CDR3, is KAGVTQTPRYLIKTRGQQVTLSCSPISGHRSVSWYQQTPGQGLQFLFEYFSETQRNKGNFPGRFSGRQFSNSRSEMNVSTLELGDSALYLCASRSGSGTDTQYFGPGTRLTVL.

This sequence joins TRBV29-1 and TRBJ2-5, with TRBD2 as a possible D gene (6 bases). The germline V gene encodes CDR1 SQVTM and CDR2 ANQGSEA. V shed 6 bases and J shed 0 bases, with 17 bases lying between them. The CDR3 is 15 amino acids. The DNA for the CDR3 is TGCAGCGTCCCTAGCCCCCGGGGGTACCAAGAGACCCAGTACTTC. Translated: CSVPSPRGYQETQYF.

V gene TRBV5-1 combines with J gene TRBJ1-2; 9 nucleotides agree with TRBD1. V shed 4 bases and J 5 bases; nucleotides not matched to a gene: 3. Germline CDR1 is SGHRS and CDR2 is YFSETQ. CDR3 length: 13 residues. The CDR3 nucleotides are TGCGCCAGCAGCATAGGGACAGGGTATGGCTACACCTTC. Amino acids: CASSIGTGYGYTF.

V is TRBV11-1 and J is TRBJ2-1, with no clear D. Germline V gene data show CDR1 as SGHAT and CDR2 as FQDESV (reference sequence). The CDR3 contains 16 residues. V lost 1 base and J 0 bases, leaving 10 bases between the germline ends. CDR3 in amino acids: CASSLGGGNSYNEQFF. Written as DNA, the CDR3 is TGTGCCAGCAGCTTAGGCGGCGGTAACTCCTACAATGAGCAGTTCTTC.

The V and J genes are TRBV2 and TRBJ2-5; perhaps TRBD1 as D (6 bases). The germline CDR1 and CDR2 sequences are SNHLY and FYNNEI. V lost 6 bases to trimming and J lost 2 bases, with 10 bases between them. The CDR3 consists of 13 residues. CDR3 in DNA: TGTGCCAGCAGCGGGACAATTCAAGAGACCCAGTACTTC. Its protein is CASSGTIQETQYF. The complete variable domain, with remaining parts taken from reference TRBV2 and TRBJ2-5, reads EPEVTQTPSHQVTQMGQEVILRCVPISNHLYFYWYRQILGQKVEFLVSFYNNEISEKSEIFDDQFSVERPDGSNFTLKIRSTKLEDSAMYFCASSGTIQETQYFGPGTRLLVL.

The chain is built from TRBV6-5 and TRBJ1-6, with D perhaps matching TRBD1 (6 bases). Trimming shortened V by 6 bases and J by 8 bases, and 14 bases separated the two germline ends. This CDR3 contains 14 residues. Germline V gives CDR1 MNHEY, CDR2 SVGAGI. CDR3 sequence (DNA): TGTGCCAGCAGACTACAGGGTGAGGATTCACCCCTCCACTTT. This translates into CASRLQGEDSPLHF.

The chain joins TRBV4-2 to TRBJ2-3; 9 positions agree with TRBD2. The CDR3 loop spans 21 amino acids. Germline V gives CDR1 LGHNA, CDR2 YNFKEQ. Trimming removed 4 bases from V and 8 bases from J; junction bases left unmatched: 28. The CDR3 DNA reads TGTGCCAGCAGCCCCTTGACAGGGTCTAGCGGGACCTCCCCCAGCACGGGTACGCAGTATTTT. Amino acids: CASSPLTGSSGTSPSTGTQYF.

The CDR3: CASSLQGFGYTF. In DNA, the CDR3 is TGTGCCAGCAGCTTACAGGGGTTCGGCTACACCTTC. This sequence joins TRBV13 and TRBJ1-2; TRBD1 might be the D (6 bases). CDR1 and CDR2 from the germline V gene are PRHDT and FYEKMQ (reference sequence). V was shortened by 2 bases and J by 8 bases, with 9 bases between the two germline ends. The CDR3 runs to 12 residues.

CDR3 amino acids: CASSPPLSGRRTQYF. The CDR3 DNA follows: TGTGCCAGCTCACCACCTCTTAGCGGGAGGAGGACCCAGTACTTC. The chain couples TRBV18 to TRBJ2-5; 10 positions agree with TRBD2. Germline V lookup: CDR1 KGHSH, CDR2 LQKENI. The CDR3 is 15 residues long. V dropped 0 bases and J dropped 7; count of bases not matched to a gene: 5.

This chain joins TRBV5-1 and TRBJ2-1; TRBD1 agrees at 10 bases. Germline V lookup: CDR1 SGHRS, CDR2 YFSETQ. The ends lost 0 bases at V and 4 bases at J; junction bases unmatched: 1. This CDR3 comprises 15 residues. CDR3 coding DNA: TGCGCCAGCAGCTTGGTGGACAGGGGGTACAATGAGCAGTTCTTC. This encodes CASSLVDRGYNEQFF.

The chain combines TRBV6-6 with TRBJ1-6, with 11 bases fitting TRBD1. Germline CDR1 and CDR2: MNHNY and SVGAGI (reference sequence). CDR3 length: 16 amino acids. The V segment lost 5 bases and the J segment 7 bases; nucleotides outside the gene matches: 7. The CDR3 spells CASSPGTGGGNSPLHF. CDR3 DNA sequence: TGTGCCAGCAGTCCCGGGACAGGGGGTGGGAATTCACCCCTCCACTTT.

The chain carries TRBV10-2 and TRBJ2-3; TRBD1 aligns across 7 bases. The CDR3 runs 14 residues. In germline, CDR1 is WSHSY, CDR2 SAAADI. V gave up 6 bases and J gave up 1 base; unmatched junction bases: 4. The CDR3 DNA reads TGCGCCAGCAGGGTGACAGGGCGCACAGATACGCAGTATTTT. Protein sequence: CASRVTGRTDTQYF.